Described below is a single T cell receptor (beta chain) sequence and its context. The germline V gene has CDR1 SEHNR and CDR2 FQNEAQ (reference sequence). With 5 bases removed from V and 9 bases from J, the gap between germline ends came to 23 bases. The CDR3 totals 15 residues. The entry originates in a study of blood T cell repertoires in COVID-19. Sequencing used immunoSEQ multiplex PCR; TCRdb keeps in-frame clones, though not all of them. The sample has over 110,000 clones; 88% are singletons. The sample consisted of peripheral blood. The TCR comes from a man between 65 and 85 years old with acute or convalescent COVID-19. The chain links TRBV7-9 to TRBJ2-7; TRBD1 is a possible D gene (6 bases). The CDR3 here is CASSVYGTYASVQYF. For the CDR3, the DNA is TGTGCCAGCAGCGTGTACGGGACATACGCCTCTGTGCAGTACTTC.